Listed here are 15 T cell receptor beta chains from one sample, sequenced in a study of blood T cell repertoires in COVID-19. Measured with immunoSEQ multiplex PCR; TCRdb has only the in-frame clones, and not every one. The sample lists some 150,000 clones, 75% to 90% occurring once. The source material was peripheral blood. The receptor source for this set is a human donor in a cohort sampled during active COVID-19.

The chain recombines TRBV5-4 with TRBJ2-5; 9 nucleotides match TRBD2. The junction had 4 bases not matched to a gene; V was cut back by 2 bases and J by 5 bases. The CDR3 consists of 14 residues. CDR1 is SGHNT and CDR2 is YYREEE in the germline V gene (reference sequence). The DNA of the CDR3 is TGTGCCAGCAGCTTTAGCGGGAGACCCGAGACCCAGTACTTC. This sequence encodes CASSFSGRPETQYF.

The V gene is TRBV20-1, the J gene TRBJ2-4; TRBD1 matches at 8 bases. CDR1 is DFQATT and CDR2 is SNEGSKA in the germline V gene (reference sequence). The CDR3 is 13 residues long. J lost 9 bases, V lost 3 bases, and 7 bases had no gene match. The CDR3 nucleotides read TGCAGTGCTAGTTACCCCGGACAGGGCATTCAGTACTTC. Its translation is CSASYPGQGIQYF.

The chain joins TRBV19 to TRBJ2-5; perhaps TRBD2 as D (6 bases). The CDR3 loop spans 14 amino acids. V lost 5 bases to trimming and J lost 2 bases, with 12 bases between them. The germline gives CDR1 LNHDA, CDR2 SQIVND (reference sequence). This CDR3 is CASSLGGPQETQYF. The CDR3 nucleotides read TGTGCCAGTAGTTTGGGGGGTCCACAAGAGACCCAGTACTTC.

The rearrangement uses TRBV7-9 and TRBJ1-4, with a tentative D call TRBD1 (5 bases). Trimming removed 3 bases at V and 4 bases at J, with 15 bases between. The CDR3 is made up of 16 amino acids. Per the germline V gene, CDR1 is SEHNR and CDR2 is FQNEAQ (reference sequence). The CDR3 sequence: CASSFMSTAGNEKLFF. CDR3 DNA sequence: TGTGCCAGCAGCTTTATGTCGACAGCGGGTAATGAAAAACTGTTTTTT.

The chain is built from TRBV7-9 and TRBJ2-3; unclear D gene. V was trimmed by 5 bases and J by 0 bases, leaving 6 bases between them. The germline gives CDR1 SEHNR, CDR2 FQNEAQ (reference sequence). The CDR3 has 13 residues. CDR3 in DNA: TGTGCCAGCAGCCTTAGTAGCACAGATACGCAGTATTTT. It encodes CASSLSSTDTQYF.

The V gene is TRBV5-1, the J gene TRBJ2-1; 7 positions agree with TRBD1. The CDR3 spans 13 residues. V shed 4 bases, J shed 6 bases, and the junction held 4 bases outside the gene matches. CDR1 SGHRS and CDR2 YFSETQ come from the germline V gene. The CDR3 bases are TGCGCCAGCAGCAGGGGACAGACCAATGAGCAGTTCTTC. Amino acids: CASSRGQTNEQFF.

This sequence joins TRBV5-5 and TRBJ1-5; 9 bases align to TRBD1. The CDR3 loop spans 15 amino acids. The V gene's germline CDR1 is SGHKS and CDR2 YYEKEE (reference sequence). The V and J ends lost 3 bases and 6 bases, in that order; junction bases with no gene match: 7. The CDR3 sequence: CASSSEGGQGQPQHF. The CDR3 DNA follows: TGTGCCAGCAGCTCAGAGGGGGGACAGGGTCAGCCCCAGCATTTT. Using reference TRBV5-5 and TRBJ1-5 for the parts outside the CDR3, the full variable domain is DAGVTQSPTHLIKTRGQQVTLRCSPISGHKSVSWYQQVLGQGPQFIFQYYEKEERGRGNFPDRFSARQFPNYSSELNVNALLLGDSALYLCASSSEGGQGQPQHFGDGTRLSIL.

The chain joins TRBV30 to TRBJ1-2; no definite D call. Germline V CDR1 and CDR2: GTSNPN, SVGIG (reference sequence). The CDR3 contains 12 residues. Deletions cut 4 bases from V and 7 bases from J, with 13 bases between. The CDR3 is CAWNPGGLGYTF. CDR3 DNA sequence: TGTGCCTGGAACCCGGGAGGGCTTGGCTACACCTTC.

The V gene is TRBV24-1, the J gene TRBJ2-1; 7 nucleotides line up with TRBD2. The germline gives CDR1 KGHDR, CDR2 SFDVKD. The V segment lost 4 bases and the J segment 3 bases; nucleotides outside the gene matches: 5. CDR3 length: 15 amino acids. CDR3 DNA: TGTGCCACCAGTGACCTTAAGCGGGGCTACAATGAGCAGTTCTTC. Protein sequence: CATSDLKRGYNEQFF.

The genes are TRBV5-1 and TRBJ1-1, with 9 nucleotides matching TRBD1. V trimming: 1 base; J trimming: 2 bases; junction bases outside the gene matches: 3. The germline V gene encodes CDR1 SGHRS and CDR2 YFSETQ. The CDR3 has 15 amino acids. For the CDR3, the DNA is TGCGCCAGCAGCTTGAGACAGGGGGAAAACACTGAAGCTTTCTTT. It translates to CASSLRQGENTEAFF.

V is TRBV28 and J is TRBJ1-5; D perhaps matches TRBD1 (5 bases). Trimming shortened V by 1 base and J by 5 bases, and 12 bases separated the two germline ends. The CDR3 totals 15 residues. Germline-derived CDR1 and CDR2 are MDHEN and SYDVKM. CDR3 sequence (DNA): TGTGCCAGCAGTTTATTGGGGGGGGATCATCAGCCCCAGCATTTT. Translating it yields CASSLLGGDHQPQHF.

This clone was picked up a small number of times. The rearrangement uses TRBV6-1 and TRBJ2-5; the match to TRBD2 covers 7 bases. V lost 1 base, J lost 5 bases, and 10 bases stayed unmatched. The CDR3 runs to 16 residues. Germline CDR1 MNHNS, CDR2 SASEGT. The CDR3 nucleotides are TGTGCCAGCAGTGAAGTGTTCTGGGGGGGGAAGGAGACCCAGTACTTC. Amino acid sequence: CASSEVFWGGKETQYF.

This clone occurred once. The chain's CDR3 is CASSTHRVVDEKLFF. The CDR3 DNA reads TGTGCCAGCAGCACTCACAGGGTAGTGGATGAAAAACTGTTTTTT. The chain has TRBV11-2 and TRBJ1-4; TRBD1 is a possible D gene (6 bases). V was clipped by 5 bases and J by 6 bases, with 16 bases between them. This CDR3 contains 15 residues. Germline V lookup: CDR1 SGHAT, CDR2 FQNNGV.

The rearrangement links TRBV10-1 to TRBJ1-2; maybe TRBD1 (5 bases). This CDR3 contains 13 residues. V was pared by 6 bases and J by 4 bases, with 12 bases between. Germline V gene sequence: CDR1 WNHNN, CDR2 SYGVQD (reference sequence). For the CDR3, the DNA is TGCGCCAGCAGAAGGGGCGGGGGCTATGGCTACACCTTC. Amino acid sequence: CASRRGGGYGYTF.

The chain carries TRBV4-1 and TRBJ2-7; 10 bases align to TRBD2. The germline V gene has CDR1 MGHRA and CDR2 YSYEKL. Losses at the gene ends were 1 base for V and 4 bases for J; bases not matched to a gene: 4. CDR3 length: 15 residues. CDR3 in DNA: TGCGCCAGCAGCCAAGGTTTAGCGGGGGGTTACGAGCAGTACTTC. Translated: CASSQGLAGGYEQYF.